The 27 T cell receptor beta chains below all came from one sample that was sequenced in a study of cytotoxic CD8 clonotypes in ibrutinib-treated CLL. Measured with immunoSEQ multiplex PCR; TCRdb has only the in-frame clones, and not every one. The repertoire holds just over 200,000 clones, with roughly 77% as singletons. The starting material was PBMCs, obtained after 12 months of ibrutinib treatment. The source is a human donor with chronic lymphocytic leukemia.

This chain's CDR3 is CASSLPGQVFLGAFF. For the CDR3, the DNA is TGTGCCAGCAGTTTACCGGGACAGGTTTTTTTGGGAGCTTTCTTT. V and J are TRBV28 and TRBJ1-1, with 8 nucleotides matching TRBD1. This CDR3 has 15 amino acids. CDR1 is MDHEN, CDR2 SYDVKM, per germline. J gave up 10 bases and V 2 bases, and 12 bases lay outside the gene matches.

The chain joins TRBV5-4 to TRBJ2-1; 12 bases are a match to TRBD2. J lost 7 bases, V lost 2 bases, and 1 base had no gene match. This CDR3 has 14 residues. Germline values: CDR1 SGHNT, CDR2 YYREEE (reference sequence). The CDR3 protein is CASSLGLAGNEQFF. The CDR3 nucleotides are TGTGCCAGCAGCTTAGGACTAGCGGGAAATGAGCAGTTCTTC.

This clone was recorded once. V and J are TRBV5-4 and TRBJ2-7, with D possibly being TRBD2 (5 bases). This CDR3 is built from 12 residues. Trimming cost V 4 bases and J 7 bases, with 12 bases left between them. Looked up from germline, CDR1 is SGHNT and CDR2 is YYREEE (reference sequence). This CDR3 is CASSLGSGEQYF. In nucleotides, the CDR3 is TGTGCCAGCAGCCTAGGGTCGGGGGAGCAGTACTTC.

The chain links TRBV6-5 to TRBJ2-1; possibly TRBD1 for D (6 bases). The CDR3 consists of 15 residues. CDR1 and CDR2 from the germline V gene are MNHEY and SVGAGI. Trimming removed 6 bases at V and 0 bases at J, with 12 bases between. DNA of the CDR3: TGTGCCAGCAGATCCCAGGGGCCCTCCTACAATGAGCAGTTCTTC. This translates into CASRSQGPSYNEQFF.

The rearrangement joins TRBV6-5 to TRBJ1-4; 9 bases fit TRBD1. The germline CDR1 and CDR2 sequences are MNHEY and SVGAGI. CDR3 length: 15 residues. The V gene end was trimmed by 6 bases and the J gene end by 7 bases; junction bases not matched to a gene: 9. The CDR3 nucleotides are TGTGCCAGCAGACCCACAGGGGGCGGTACTGAAAAACTGTTTTTT. Amino acids: CASRPTGGGTEKLFF.

The chain carries TRBV6-5 and TRBJ2-7; 7 bases match TRBD1. The CDR3 has 15 amino acids. Germline CDR1 MNHEY, CDR2 SVGAGI. V gave up 0 bases and J gave up 6 bases; unmatched junction bases: 8. CDR3 sequence: CASSYSWAGGLEQYF. For the CDR3, the DNA is TGTGCCAGCAGTTACTCGTGGGCAGGGGGTCTCGAGCAGTACTTC.

The rearrangement links TRBV29-1 to TRBJ2-1; 13 positions match TRBD2. Per germline, CDR1 SQVTM and CDR2 ANQGSEA. The CDR3 is made up of 16 amino acids. J gave up 1 base and V 8 bases, and 8 bases lay outside the gene matches. In nucleotides, the CDR3 is TGCAGCTCTCCCGGGACTAGCGGGGTATCCTACAATGAGCAGTTCTTC. Amino acids: CSSPGTSGVSYNEQFF.

The CDR3 reads CSGQGNGYTF. CDR3 nucleotide sequence: TGCAGTGGACAGGGGAATGGCTACACCTTC. V and J are TRBV20-1 and TRBJ1-2; 8 bases line up with TRBD1. The trim removed 7 bases at V and 6 bases at J, leaving 1 base unmatched. Per germline, CDR1 DFQATT and CDR2 SNEGSKA (reference sequence). This CDR3 has 10 residues.

The V and J genes are TRBV9 and TRBJ1-4; D call uncertain. Per germline, CDR1 SGDLS and CDR2 YYNGEE. V shed 3 bases and J shed 4 bases, with 7 bases lying between them. The length of the CDR3 is 13 residues. The CDR3 loop reads CASSARFNEKLFF. The CDR3 nucleotides read TGTGCCAGCAGCGCCAGGTTTAATGAAAAACTGTTTTTT.

The rearrangement joins TRBV5-1 to TRBJ2-7; 8 nucleotides match TRBD2. The CDR3 length is 13 residues. Germline V gives CDR1 SGHRS, CDR2 YFSETQ. Trimming at V came to 5 bases and at J to 2 bases, leaving 3 bases not matched to a gene. The CDR3 protein is CASRTLAAYEQYF. The CDR3 region has the DNA TGCGCCAGCAGGACACTAGCGGCCTACGAGCAGTACTTC.

CDR3 nucleotide sequence: TGTGCCAGCAGCAGTGGTAGGGACAGAGGCCATTATGGCTACACCTTC. This gives the protein CASSSGRDRGHYGYTF. The chain joins TRBV9 to TRBJ1-2; 7 bases agree with TRBD1. This CDR3 comprises 16 residues. Germline lookup yields CDR1 SGDLS and CDR2 YYNGEE. Unmatched junction bases numbered 14, after V lost 4 bases and J lost 5 bases.

This chain joins TRBV9 and TRBJ1-1; weak D call: TRBD1 (5 bases). Deletions cut 2 bases from V and 6 bases from J, with 8 bases between. Germline V lookup: CDR1 SGDLS, CDR2 YYNGEE. CDR3 length equals 12 residues. In nucleotides, the CDR3 is TGTGCCAGCAGCGTTTCGGGGGCTGAAGCTTTCTTT. Translated, it gives CASSVSGAEAFF.

The rearrangement joins TRBV10-1 to TRBJ1-1; D might be TRBD1 (5 bases). This CDR3 has 16 residues. The germline V gene encodes CDR1 WNHNN and CDR2 SYGVQD (reference sequence). Trimming took off 2 bases at V and 1 base at J, with 14 bases between the two ends. CDR3 nucleotide sequence: TGCGCCAGCAGTGAGACTCCGGGACCCAAGAACACTGAAGCTTTCTTT. The encoded protein is CASSETPGPKNTEAFF.

The chain couples TRBV9 to TRBJ1-3; TRBD1 is a possible D gene (5 bases). The CDR3 length is 16 residues. CDR1 SGDLS and CDR2 YYNGEE come from the germline V gene. V lost 0 bases, J lost 0 bases, and 10 bases lay in between. DNA for the CDR3: TGTGCCAGCAGCGTAGGCAGGGCATACTCTGGAAACACCATATATTTT. It yields the protein CASSVGRAYSGNTIYF.

V usage is TRBV18 and J usage is TRBJ2-7; weak D call: TRBD2 (6 bases). Germline V gives CDR1 KGHSH, CDR2 LQKENI. The V and J ends lost 3 bases and 9 bases respectively, with 12 bases between them. The CDR3 has 12 residues. CDR3 bases: TGTGCCAGCTCACCGACTAGTCTCGCGCAGTACTTC. The encoded protein is CASSPTSLAQYF.

The rearrangement uses TRBV7-9 and TRBJ2-4; D gene uncertain. Between the trimmed V and J ends, which lost 0 bases and 0 bases, there was a span of 6 bases. Germline V gene sequence: CDR1 SEHNR, CDR2 FQNEAQ (reference sequence). The CDR3 runs to 15 residues. CDR3 coding DNA: TGTGCCAGCAGCTTAGCGACCCTAGCCAAAAACATTCAGTACTTC. Translated, it gives CASSLATLAKNIQYF.

This rearrangement joins TRBV6-1 to TRBJ2-7, with TRBD2 matching 7 bases. CDR3 length: 14 residues. The germline V gene has CDR1 MNHNS and CDR2 SASEGT. After removal of 6 bases from V and 3 bases from J, the junction contained 8 bases not matched to a gene. The CDR3 DNA is TGTGCCAGCAGGCTCGCCGGGACTAACTACGAGCAGTACTTC. This codes for CASRLAGTNYEQYF.

This clone has just a few counts. J is TRBJ2-3 and V is TRBV7-9; 7 bases align to TRBD1. There are 16 residues in the CDR3. Germline V gives CDR1 SEHNR, CDR2 FQNEAQ (reference sequence). With 6 bases clipped from V and 2 bases from J, the junction kept 11 bases outside the gene matches. The CDR3 protein is CASSPSRDRYTDTQYF. CDR3 DNA sequence: TGTGCCAGCAGTCCTAGCCGGGACAGATACACAGATACGCAGTATTTT.

The J gene is TRBJ2-2, the V gene TRBV9; D uncertain. V shed 3 bases and J shed 6 bases, with 6 bases lying between them. The CDR3 has 12 amino acids. CDR1 is SGDLS, CDR2 YYNGEE, per germline. CDR3 sequence reads: CASSDTAGELFF. The CDR3 bases are TGTGCCAGCAGCGATACAGCCGGGGAGCTGTTTTTT.

The chain links TRBV6-5 to TRBJ2-2, with TRBD1 matching 7 bases. Germline assignment: CDR1 MNHEY and CDR2 SVGAGI. There are 15 residues in the CDR3. The V gene end was trimmed by 4 bases and the J gene end by 0 bases; junction bases not matched to a gene: 2. The CDR3 sequence: CASSLQGTNTGELFF. The CDR3 nucleotides are TGTGCCAGCAGTTTACAGGGGACGAACACCGGGGAGCTGTTTTTT.

The V gene is TRBV15, the J gene TRBJ2-1; D is unresolved. CDR3 length equals 13 residues. The V end lost 0 bases, the J end lost 10 bases, and 10 bases lay between the germline ends. Per germline, CDR1 LNHNV and CDR2 YYDKDF (reference sequence). In DNA, the CDR3 is TGTGCCACCAGCAGAGATCTCGGTGACGAGCAGTTCTTC. This translates into CATSRDLGDEQFF.

The CDR3 here is CASSSQEGPIYGYTF. CDR3 coding DNA: TGTGCCAGCAGCTCCCAAGAAGGACCGATCTATGGCTACACCTTC. The V call is TRBV9, the J call TRBJ1-2, with D hard to call. The length of the CDR3 is 15 residues. Germline assignment: CDR1 SGDLS and CDR2 YYNGEE. V lost 4 bases and J lost 4, with 17 bases in between. The whole variable domain, remainder taken from reference TRBV9 and TRBJ1-2, is DSGVTQTPKHLITATGQRVTLRCSPRSGDLSVYWYQQSLDQGLQFLIQYYNGEERAKGNILERFSAQQFPDLHSELNLSSLELGDSALYFCASSSQEGPIYGYTFGSGTRLTVV.

This clone showed up just a few times. The chain uses TRBV7-9 and TRBJ2-1; D might be TRBD2 (6 bases). CDR1 SEHNR and CDR2 FQNEAQ come from the germline V gene (reference sequence). Trimming pared 4 bases from V and 2 bases from J, leaving 12 bases between. The length of the CDR3 is 15 residues. The CDR3 coding sequence is TGTGCCAGCAGCTCGGGACTGCCCACCTACAATGAGCAGTTCTTC. Protein: CASSSGLPTYNEQFF.

The rearrangement links TRBV27 to TRBJ1-1; D is undetermined. The CDR3 runs to 14 residues. Germline CDR1 MNHEY, CDR2 SMNVEV (reference sequence). Trimming left V 2 bases short and J 6 bases short, with 13 bases between. In DNA, the CDR3 is TGTGCCAGCAGTTTACCCGGCAGGTTGGCTGAAGCTTTCTTT. Translating it yields CASSLPGRLAEAFF.

The chain joins TRBV5-1 to TRBJ1-1; D unresolved. Germline V gene data show CDR1 as SGHRS and CDR2 as YFSETQ. Trimming pared 4 bases from V and 4 bases from J, leaving 5 bases between. This CDR3 is built from 11 residues. The CDR3 bases are TGCGCCAGCAGCACGGCCACTGAAGCTTTCTTT. This codes for CASSTATEAFF.

This chain joins TRBV10-2 and TRBJ2-7, with 11 bases fitting TRBD2. Germline CDR1 and CDR2: WSHSY and SAAADI. After removal of 5 bases from V and 0 bases from J, the junction contained 6 bases not matched to a gene. This CDR3 has 16 amino acids. CDR3 sequence (DNA): TGCGCCAGCAGTTTGACTAGCGGGGCAAGCTCCTACGAGCAGTACTTC. Its protein is CASSLTSGASSYEQYF.

V usage is TRBV7-2 and J usage is TRBJ1-5; D perhaps matches TRBD1 (5 bases). The CDR3 loop spans 16 amino acids. V was trimmed by 6 bases and J by 1 base, leaving 16 bases between them. The germline V gene has CDR1 SGHTA and CDR2 FQGNSA. For the CDR3, the DNA is TGTGCCAGCAGTGCGAGCAGGGTTTGGAGCAATCAGCCCCAGCATTTT. Its protein is CASSASRVWSNQPQHF.